This T cell receptor beta chain was identified in a study of low-dose radiotherapy and immunotherapy resistance in tumors. Both TCRalpha and TCRbeta chains were reverse transcribed with V-gene-specific primers. TCRs were amplified for roughly 22 PCR cycles with a constant-region primer and V-primer adapter. From the reads, TCRdb called clonotypes with MiXCR, one entry per CDR3 protein. The data contain around 68,000 distinct CDR3 sequences, around 27% of them singletons. As for time point: before trial treatment. The germline gives CDR1 MNHEY, CDR2 SMNVEV (reference sequence). The CDR3 spans 13 residues. This clonotype was counted only a few times.

The J gene is TRBJ2-7, the V gene TRBV27; D not resolved. Sequencing used PBMCs, obtained before treatment. This sequence was found in a male donor with rectosigmoid adenocarcinoma. CDR3 DNA sequence: TGTGCTACCTGGCAGTGGAGCTCCTACGAGCAGTACTTC. Its translation is CATWQWSSYEQYF.